The next 28 T cell receptor beta chains were all read from a single sample in a study of graft-versus-host responses after intestinal transplantation. The method was immunoSEQ multiplex PCR; TCRdb's version includes in-frame clones alone and lacks a portion of them. The table lists roughly 110,000 clones, 85% to 95% of them singletons. Antigens for these TCRs are unknown. The starting material was unstimulated CD8+ T cells sorted from spleen or lymph node cells, obtained before transplant. These receptors came from a human donor who was the organ donor for an intestinal transplant.

This chain's CDR3 is CASSWTEGEQYF. The CDR3, as DNA: TGTGCCAGCAGCTGGACTGAGGGCGAGCAGTACTTC. The chain recombines TRBV7-9 with TRBJ2-7; perhaps TRBD2 as D (5 bases). Germline CDR1 SEHNR, CDR2 FQNEAQ (reference sequence). V was shortened by 4 bases and J by 6 bases, with 10 bases between the two germline ends. The CDR3 runs 12 residues. The whole variable domain, filled in from reference TRBV7-9 and TRBJ2-7, reads DTGVSQNPRHKITKRGQNVTFRCDPISEHNRLYWYRQTLGQGPEFLTYFQNEAQLEKSRLLSDRFSAERPKGSFSTLEIQRTEQGDSAMYLCASSWTEGEQYFGPGTRLTVT.

The table lists this clone with a count of one. This chain joins TRBV9 and TRBJ1-1; D is ambiguous. The germline V gene has CDR1 SGDLS and CDR2 YYNGEE. There are 18 residues in the CDR3. The V gene lost 4 bases and the J gene lost 0 bases, with 22 bases spanning the gap. The CDR3 region has the DNA TGTGCCAGCAGCCCGACCGGGTCAGCGGTGGGAATGAACACTGAAGCTTTCTTT. Translating it yields CASSPTGSAVGMNTEAFF.

This clone showed up just once. The chain is built from TRBV5-4 and TRBJ2-7; no firm D call. V gave up 4 bases and J gave up 1 base, with 9 bases separating them. The CDR3 sequence is 13 residues long. CDR1 and CDR2 (germline): SGHNT, YYREEE (reference sequence). The chain's CDR3 is CASSLDKSYEQYF. The CDR3 DNA reads TGTGCCAGCAGCCTAGACAAGTCCTACGAGCAGTACTTC.

This chain joins TRBV5-1 and TRBJ2-6; 8 nucleotides align to TRBD1. Germline V gene lookup returns CDR1 SGHRS and CDR2 YFSETQ. V lost 4 bases and J lost 0; bases outside the gene matches: 12. The CDR3 is made up of 19 amino acids. The CDR3 loop reads CASSLDRVEAYSGANVLTF. DNA of the CDR3: TGCGCCAGCAGCCTGGACAGGGTGGAGGCCTACTCTGGGGCCAACGTCCTGACTTTC.

The rearrangement links TRBV5-6 to TRBJ1-5; 7 bases map to TRBD1. Per the germline V gene, CDR1 is SGHDT and CDR2 is YYEEEE. Germline trimming cut 4 bases from V and 0 bases from J; bases unmatched to any gene: 4. CDR3 size: 15 residues. CDR3 DNA sequence: TGTGCCAGCAGCCGACAGGGCTATAGCAATCAGCCCCAGCATTTT. Protein sequence: CASSRQGYSNQPQHF.

The chain employs TRBV9 and TRBJ1-1, with D possibly being TRBD1 (5 bases). The germline V gene encodes CDR1 SGDLS and CDR2 YYNGEE. V gave up 4 bases and J gave up 1 base, with 11 bases separating them. This CDR3 has 14 residues. The CDR3 is CASSQNTGNTEAFF. DNA for the CDR3: TGTGCCAGCAGCCAGAATACAGGGAACACTGAAGCTTTCTTT.

The chain uses TRBV9 and TRBJ2-1; D call uncertain. The germline CDR1 and CDR2 sequences are SGDLS and YYNGEE. CDR3 length equals 16 residues. V was clipped by 1 base and J by 9 bases, with 20 bases between them. The CDR3 is CASSVSDSPPPIEQFF. The CDR3 coding sequence is TGTGCCAGCAGCGTAAGTGATTCCCCCCCGCCAATTGAGCAGTTCTTC.

This chain uses TRBV30 with TRBJ1-1; 8 bases fit TRBD1. V lost 6 bases and J lost 6; bases outside the gene matches: 3. In germline, CDR1 is GTSNPN, CDR2 SVGIG (reference sequence). The CDR3 length is 11 residues. The CDR3 sequence is CACGQGPEAFF. CDR3 coding DNA: TGTGCCTGTGGACAGGGACCTGAAGCTTTCTTT.

The gene calls are TRBV28 and TRBJ1-1; D gene unclear. Per the germline V gene, CDR1 is MDHEN and CDR2 is SYDVKM. The V end was cut by 7 bases, the J end by 5 bases, with 8 bases between. The CDR3 is 11 amino acids. Here the CDR3 reads CASMDETEAFF. For the CDR3, the DNA is TGTGCCAGCATGGATGAGACTGAAGCTTTCTTT.

CDR3 DNA: TGCGCCAGCAGCCTCGACGGTGAATATGGCTACACCTTC. It codes for CASSLDGEYGYTF. The chain combines TRBV4-1 with TRBJ1-2; D unresolved. Germline V gene data show CDR1 as MGHRA and CDR2 as YSYEKL. Trimming removed 4 bases from V and 5 bases from J, with 11 bases in between. This CDR3 has 13 amino acids.

V gene TRBV19 combines with J gene TRBJ2-7, with 7 bases identical to TRBD2. V was clipped by 3 bases and J by 3 bases; unmatched bases: 2. Germline V gene lookup returns CDR1 LNHDA and CDR2 SQIVND (reference sequence). The CDR3 is 13 amino acids. CDR3 protein: CASSMAGDYEQYF. CDR3 nucleotide sequence: TGTGCCAGTAGTATGGCGGGAGACTACGAGCAGTACTTC.

This clone was observed a few times. V gene TRBV9 combines with J gene TRBJ2-7; a possible D gene is TRBD2 (7 bases). V gave up 0 bases and J gave up 5 bases, with 15 bases separating them. Germline V gene sequence: CDR1 SGDLS, CDR2 YYNGEE. This CDR3 comprises 15 residues. The CDR3: CASSVDGGASDEQYF. CDR3 bases: TGTGCCAGCAGCGTAGATGGGGGGGCTAGCGACGAGCAGTACTTC.

The count of this clone is one. V usage is TRBV19 and J usage is TRBJ2-7, with TRBD1 matching 8 bases. V shed 6 bases and J 2 bases; nucleotides not matched to a gene: 6. Germline V gene data show CDR1 as LNHDA and CDR2 as SQIVND (reference sequence). The CDR3 is made up of 14 amino acids. The CDR3 DNA follows: TGTGCCAGTAGGCCCAGGGGGCGTGCCTACGAGCAGTACTTC. It yields the protein CASRPRGRAYEQYF. Variable domain in full (rest from reference TRBV19 and TRBJ2-7): DGGITQSPKYLFRKEGQNVTLSCEQNLNHDAMYWYRQDPGQGLRLIYYSQIVNDFQKGDIAEGYSVSREKKESFPLTVTSAQKNPTAFYLCASRPRGRAYEQYFGPGTRLTVT.

The chain uses TRBV28 and TRBJ2-5; D may be TRBD2 (5 bases). Near its end, the DNA agrees better with TRBJ2-7, so the J call may be wrong. Germline CDR1 reads MDHEN; CDR2 reads SYDVKM. The CDR3 is 16 amino acids. DNA of the CDR3: TGTGCCAGCAGTTCACCTCTCCTAGCCCAACCTTACGAGCAGTACTTC. Residues: CASSSPLLAQPYEQYF.

The chain recombines TRBV7-9 with TRBJ1-2; tentative D call: TRBD1 (5 bases). CDR1 and CDR2 (germline): SEHNR, FQNEAQ (reference sequence). With 1 base removed from V and 9 bases from J, the gap between germline ends came to 6 bases. The CDR3 runs 11 residues. CDR3 DNA: TGTGCCAGCAGCTTAGGGGGGAGCTACACCTTC. Its protein product is CASSLGGSYTF. Full variable domain (remainder filled in from reference TRBV7-9 and TRBJ1-2): DTGVSQNPRHKITKRGQNVTFRCDPISEHNRLYWYRQTLGQGPEFLTYFQNEAQLEKSRLLSDRFSAERPKGSFSTLEIQRTEQGDSAMYLCASSLGGSYTFGSGTRLTVV.

This clone was counted a few times. J is TRBJ1-3 and V is TRBV6-1; TRBD1 matches 8 bases. After removal of 0 bases from V and 2 bases from J, the junction contained 0 bases not matched to a gene. This CDR3 contains 15 residues. The germline V gene has CDR1 MNHNS and CDR2 SASEGT. The CDR3 spells CASSEATGAGNTIYF. The CDR3 region has the DNA TGTGCCAGCAGTGAAGCGACAGGGGCTGGAAACACCATATATTTT.

The chain recombines TRBV28 with TRBJ1-1; perhaps TRBD1 as D (5 bases). V shed 7 bases and J shed 0 bases, with 12 bases lying between them. Germline V gives CDR1 MDHEN, CDR2 SYDVKM. The length of the CDR3 is 14 residues. CDR3 loop: CASNQGTMNTEAFF. CDR3 nucleotide sequence: TGTGCCAGCAATCAGGGAACAATGAACACTGAAGCTTTCTTT.

This clone was counted a single time. The chain uses TRBV6-5 and TRBJ2-7; TRBD1 matches at 7 bases. Germline CDR1 reads MNHEY; CDR2 reads SVGAGI. V lost 5 bases and J lost 2; bases outside the gene matches: 3. This CDR3 contains 13 residues. The CDR3 DNA is TGTGCCAGCAGTCTTACAGGGGCCTACGAGCAGTACTTC. This codes for CASSLTGAYEQYF.

This chain uses TRBV4-1 with TRBJ2-2, with D uncertain. V shed 1 base and J shed 4 bases, with 19 bases lying between them. The CDR3 runs to 18 residues. Germline V gives CDR1 MGHRA, CDR2 YSYEKL. For the CDR3, the DNA is TGCGCCAGCAGCCAAGTCATTTACTCCCTATCCACCACCGGGGAGCTGTTTTTT. Translating gives CASSQVIYSLSTTGELFF.

V is TRBV4-1 and J is TRBJ1-5, with a possible D match to TRBD1 (5 bases). This CDR3 is built from 14 residues. CDR1 and CDR2 (germline): MGHRA, YSYEKL. Between the trimmed V and J ends, which lost 0 bases and 11 bases, there was a span of 14 bases. The CDR3 is CASSQDKGLGAQHF. For the CDR3, the DNA is TGCGCCAGCAGCCAAGATAAGGGGTTGGGGGCCCAGCATTTT.

V gene TRBV4-1 combines with J gene TRBJ2-5, with D possibly TRBD1 on 7 matching bases. CDR1 and CDR2 from the germline V gene are MGHRA and YSYEKL. The CDR3 length is 14 residues. Trimming removed 0 bases from V and 3 bases from J, with 8 bases in between. CDR3 sequence: CASSQDRGEETQYF. The CDR3, as DNA: TGCGCCAGCAGCCAAGACAGGGGGGAAGAGACCCAGTACTTC.

The DNA for the CDR3 is TGTGCCAGCAGAGCCTATTCTAGCGGGAGTGTTAGCACAGATACGCAGTATTTT. It specifies CASRAYSSGSVSTDTQYF. The V call is TRBV2, the J call TRBJ2-3; TRBD2 aligns across 10 bases. The trim removed 6 bases at V and 0 bases at J, leaving 12 bases unmatched. From germline, CDR1 is SNHLY and CDR2 FYNNEI. The CDR3 consists of 18 residues.

The chain uses TRBV18 and TRBJ2-5; D may match TRBD1 or TRBD2 (5 bases each). V was pared by 3 bases and J by 5 bases, with 16 bases between. The CDR3 is 15 residues long. Germline CDR1 is KGHSH and CDR2 is LQKENI. CDR3 DNA: TGTGCCAGCTCACCGGGACGGGCCCTGTTGGAGACCCAGTACTTC. Translation: CASSPGRALLETQYF.

This sequence joins TRBV18 and TRBJ1-5, with D tentatively TRBD1 (5 bases). CDR1 is KGHSH, CDR2 LQKENI, per germline. CDR3 length: 12 residues. Between the trimmed V and J ends, which lost 5 bases and 7 bases, there was a span of 9 bases. The CDR3 sequence is CASSDGGQPQHF. CDR3 coding DNA: TGTGCCAGCTCAGATGGGGGGCAGCCCCAGCATTTT.

The CDR3 here is CASRGDRGFYGYTF. The CDR3 coding sequence is TGTGCCAGCAGGGGGGACAGGGGCTTCTATGGCTACACCTTC. The chain recombines TRBV6-5 with TRBJ1-2; 10 bases are a match to TRBD1. Germline lookup yields CDR1 MNHEY and CDR2 SVGAGI. The length of the CDR3 is 14 residues. The J segment lost 4 bases and the V segment lost 6 bases, leaving 5 bases of the junction unmatched.

V gene TRBV5-8 combines with J gene TRBJ2-3, with D tentatively TRBD1 (7 bases). CDR3 size: 15 residues. Germline CDR1 and CDR2: SGHTS and YDEGEE. V was clipped by 2 bases and J by 1 base, with 11 bases between them. CDR3 sequence: CASSFRGAGTDTQYF. The CDR3 region has the DNA TGTGCCAGCAGCTTCAGGGGGGCGGGCACAGATACGCAGTATTTT.

V and J are TRBV14 and TRBJ2-3; 8 bases line up with TRBD1. V lost 4 bases and J lost 0; bases outside the gene matches: 3. The CDR3 runs to 15 residues. CDR1 SGHDN and CDR2 FVKESK come from the germline V gene. The CDR3 reads CASSPQGASTDTQYF. The CDR3 DNA sequence: TGTGCCAGCAGCCCCCAGGGGGCTAGCACAGATACGCAGTATTTT. The whole variable domain, filled in from reference TRBV14 and TRBJ2-3, reads EAGVTQFPSHSVIEKGQTVTLRCDPISGHDNLYWYRRVMGKEIKFLLHFVKESKQDESGMPNNRFLAERTGGTYSTLKVQPAELEDSGVYFCASSPQGASTDTQYFGPGTRLTVL.

This chain connects TRBV11-2 to TRBJ2-2, with D possibly called TRBD1 or TRBD2 (5 bases each). The length of the CDR3 is 16 residues. With 1 base removed from V and 1 base from J, the gap between germline ends came to 10 bases. Per germline, CDR1 SGHAT and CDR2 FQNNGV. CDR3 in amino acids: CASSLVGTENTGELFF. DNA of the CDR3: TGTGCCAGCAGCTTAGTTGGGACGGAGAACACCGGGGAGCTGTTTTTT. Based on the CDR3 plus reference TRBV11-2 and TRBJ2-2, the full variable domain is EAGVAQSPRYKIIEKRQSVAFWCNPISGHATLYWYQQILGQGPKLLIQFQNNGVVDDSQLPKDRFSAERLKGVDSTLKIQPAKLEDSAVYLCASSLVGTENTGELFFGEGSRLTVL.